This T cell receptor beta chain derives from a study of blood T cell repertoires in COVID-19. Only in-frame clones appear in the TCRdb table, and some are missing; sequencing was by immunoSEQ multiplex PCR. This table has around 180,000 clones, 80% to 90% appearing once. Trimming shortened V by 5 bases and J by 0 bases, and 16 bases separated the two germline ends. The CDR3 covers 17 residues. Germline lookup yields CDR1 SGHDN and CDR2 FVKESK. The material sequenced was peripheral blood. The rearrangement uses TRBV14 and TRBJ2-2, with a possible D match to TRBD2 (6 bases). The sequence derives from a man in his forties with active or convalescent COVID-19. This CDR3 is CASSSVPGLTNTGELFF. CDR3 in DNA: TGTGCCAGCAGCTCCGTTCCGGGACTTACGAACACCGGGGAGCTGTTTTTT.